Listed below are T cell receptor beta chains from one sample, sequenced in a study of T cell responses to AZD1222 COVID-19 vaccine. Produced via immunoSEQ multiplex PCR; TCRdb's table is partial and in-frame only. The sample has fewer than 120,000 clones; about 85% are singletons. Specimen: peripheral blood, collected on day 0 of AZD1222 vaccination. The receptors shown here come from an adult in good health. Each CDR3 is given with its conserved first and last residue. D genes are given only for firm matches. A clone size is listed for some rows: how often the clone was seen (once, few, many), or a class if it is expanded.

size: .
V: TRBV6-1
J: TRBJ1-2
D: .
length: 11
DNA: TGTGCCAGCAGTGAAATCTATGGCTACACCTTC
CDR3: CASSEIYGYTF

size: .
V: TRBV18
J: TRBJ1-2
D: .
length: 15
DNA: TGTGCCAGCTCACCAGGGTCAACAGGGCGTGGAGGCTACACCTTC
CDR3: CASSPGSTGRGGYTF

size: .
V: TRBV6-2/TRBV6-3
J: TRBJ2-7
D: .
length: 14
DNA: TGTGCCAGCAGTTACGGTTGGGGGCCCTACGAGCAGTACTTC
CDR3: CASSYGWGPYEQYF

size: .
V: TRBV5-8
J: TRBJ2-7
D: TRBD2
length: 15
DNA: TGTGCCAGCAGCTTGGGGCAGGGAGGGTTTTACGAGCAGTACTTC
CDR3: CASSLGQGGFYEQYF

size: .
V: TRBV19
J: TRBJ1-4
D: .
length: 17
DNA: TGTGCCAGTAGTATGGCCCCGGGAGGGTCGACTAATGAAAAACTGTTTTTT
CDR3: CASSMAPGGSTNEKLFF

size: .
V: TRBV5-1
J: TRBJ2-2
D: .
length: 14
DNA: TGCGCCAGCAGCTTTAGTCAGGGACCCGGGGAGCTGTTTTTT
CDR3: CASSFSQGPGELFF

size: .
V: TRBV5-6
J: TRBJ1-1
D: .
length: 15
DNA: TGTGCCAGCAGCTTGGTAGGGCGGATAAACACTGAAGCTTTCTTT
CDR3: CASSLVGRINTEAFF

size: .
V: TRBV5-1
J: TRBJ1-1
D: TRBD1
length: 15
DNA: TGCGCCAGCAGCTTGTTGCAGGGGGCGAACGCTGAAGCTTTCTTT
CDR3: CASSLLQGANAEAFF

size: .
V: TRBV18
J: TRBJ2-2
D: .
length: 14
DNA: TGTGCCAGCTCACCAGGTCTGGCTGGCGGGGAGCTGTTTTTT
CDR3: CASSPGLAGGELFF

size: .
V: TRBV11-2
J: TRBJ2-2
D: .
length: 15
DNA: TGTGCCAGCAGCTTAGATCCGGCAAACACCGGGGAGCTGTTTTTT
CDR3: CASSLDPANTGELFF

size: .
V: TRBV30
J: TRBJ1-6
D: TRBD1
length: 14
DNA: TGTGCCTCGAGTCTAGGGACAGGGAATTCACCCCTCCACTTT
CDR3: CASSLGTGNSPLHF

size: .
V: TRBV4-3
J: TRBJ1-2
D: .
length: 14
DNA: TGCGCCAGCAGCCAATTTGTAGGGACCTATGGCTACACCTTC
CDR3: CASSQFVGTYGYTF

size: .
V: TRBV5-6
J: TRBJ1-2
D: .
length: 15
DNA: TGTGCCAGCAGCCCCGACAGGTTGGGCCTTTATGGCTACACCTTC
CDR3: CASSPDRLGLYGYTF

size: .
V: TRBV25-1
J: TRBJ1-1
D: .
length: 11
DNA: TGTGCCAGCAGTTCAGGGGCTCAAGCTTTCTTT
CDR3: CASSSGAQAFF

size: .
V: TRBV19
J: TRBJ1-1
D: .
length: 14
DNA: TGTGCCAGTAGTATGGGCGGGGGATTCTATGAAGCTTTCTTT
CDR3: CASSMGGGFYEAFF

size: .
V: TRBV24-1
J: TRBJ2-1
D: .
length: 15
DNA: TGTGCCACCAGTGAGACTAGGCGATCGTACAATGAGCAGTTCTTC
CDR3: CATSETRRSYNEQFF

size: once
V: TRBV6-6
J: TRBJ2-5
D: .
length: 14
DNA: TGTGCCAGCAGCCTTGGTGGGAGCAAAGAGACCCAGTACTTC
CDR3: CASSLGGSKETQYF

size: .
V: TRBV4-1
J: TRBJ2-4
D: .
length: 15
DNA: TGCGCCAGCAGCCAAGCAGGACTAGCCAAAAACATTCAGTACTTC
CDR3: CASSQAGLAKNIQYF

size: .
V: TRBV6-1
J: TRBJ1-2
D: .
length: 15
DNA: TGTGCCAGCAGTGAAGCAGGGGGACTGAACTATGGCTACACCTTC
CDR3: CASSEAGGLNYGYTF

size: .
V: TRBV5-1
J: TRBJ2-7
D: .
length: 15
DNA: TGCGCCAGCAGCTTGGGTGCCGGGAGCACATCGATGCAGTACTTC
CDR3: CASSLGAGSTSMQYF

size: .
V: TRBV4-2
J: TRBJ2-1
D: .
length: 15
DNA: TGTGCCAGCAGCCAAGGAGGGGCCTTATTGGGAGAGCAGTTCTTC
CDR3: CASSQGGALLGEQFF

size: .
V: TRBV24-1
J: TRBJ2-3
D: TRBD2
length: 18
DNA: TGTGCCACCAGTGGTTCGACTAGCGGGAGGTCCGACACAGATACGCAGTATTTT
CDR3: CATSGSTSGRSDTDTQYF

size: .
V: TRBV28
J: TRBJ1-1
D: .
length: 13
DNA: TGTGCCAGCAGTCTCCGGACAGACACTGAAGCTTTCTTT
CDR3: CASSLRTDTEAFF

size: .
V: TRBV18
J: TRBJ1-6
D: .
length: 16
DNA: TGTGCCAGCTCACTAGAGGGGAGCTCCTATAATTCACCCCTCCACTTT
CDR3: CASSLEGSSYNSPLHF

size: .
V: TRBV5-1
J: TRBJ1-2
D: TRBD1
length: 15
DNA: TGCGCCAGCAGCTCATACAGGGGGGCGGACTATGGCTACACCTTC
CDR3: CASSSYRGADYGYTF

size: .
V: TRBV3-1/TRBV3-2
J: TRBJ1-3
D: .
length: 16
DNA: TGTGCCAGCAGCCAAGAGGGAAGGTACTCTGGAAACACCATATATTTT
CDR3: CASSQEGRYSGNTIYF

size: .
V: TRBV18
J: TRBJ2-7
D: TRBD2
length: 15
DNA: TGTGCCAGCTCACCTCCTATAGCGGGAGAGAACGAGCAGTACTTC
CDR3: CASSPPIAGENEQYF

size: .
V: TRBV12-3/TRBV12-4
J: TRBJ2-5
D: .
length: 13
DNA: TGTGCCAGCCAAGCCGGGACACAAGAGACCCAGTACTTC
CDR3: CASQAGTQETQYF

size: .
V: TRBV18
J: TRBJ1-2
D: TRBD1
length: 14
DNA: TGTGCCAGCTCGCCGGGACAGAGTTCCTATGGCTACACCTTC
CDR3: CASSPGQSSYGYTF

size: once
V: TRBV30
J: TRBJ1-2
D: TRBD1
length: 18
DNA: TGTGCCTGGAGTATGCCCGTGACAGGGGGCCCAAGGGACTATGGCTACACCTTC
CDR3: CAWSMPVTGGPRDYGYTF

size: .
V: TRBV11-1
J: TRBJ2-7
D: TRBD1
length: 16
DNA: TGTGCCAGCAGCTCCAAGACAGGGGGCGGCTCCTACGAGCAGTACTTC
CDR3: CASSSKTGGGSYEQYF

size: few
V: TRBV18
J: TRBJ2-1
D: TRBD2
length: 16
DNA: TGTGCCAGCTCACCCTCTCAGCGGGAGACCTACAATGAGCAGTTCTTC
CDR3: CASSPSQRETYNEQFF

size: .
V: TRBV7-2
J: TRBJ1-5
D: .
length: 14
DNA: TGTGCCAGCAGCCCGCCGGGGCTAACCCAGCCCCAGCATTTT
CDR3: CASSPPGLTQPQHF

size: .
V: TRBV7-9
J: TRBJ2-1
D: .
length: 16
DNA: TGTGCCAGCAGCTTAGTGGCGGGAAACTCCTACAATGAGCAGTTCTTC
CDR3: CASSLVAGNSYNEQFF

size: .
V: TRBV6-6
J: TRBJ2-7
D: .
length: 13
DNA: TGTGCCAGCAGGGGGACTGTCTCCTACGAGCAGTACTTC
CDR3: CASRGTVSYEQYF

size: .
V: TRBV28
J: TRBJ1-4
D: .
length: 11
DNA: TGTGCCAGCAGTTTAAGTGAAAAACTGTTTTTT
CDR3: CASSLSEKLFF

size: .
V: TRBV19
J: TRBJ1-6
D: TRBD1
length: 17
DNA: TGTGCCAGTAGTAAGGGGGCAGAGAGCTCCTATAATTCACCCCTCCACTTT
CDR3: CASSKGAESSYNSPLHF

size: .
V: TRBV7-9
J: TRBJ2-7
D: .
length: 12
DNA: TGTGCCTCTATAGGGGTCTCCTACGAGCAGTACTTC
CDR3: CASIGVSYEQYF

size: .
V: TRBV5-5
J: TRBJ1-5
D: TRBD1
length: 14
DNA: TGTGCCAGCAGCCGGGACAGGGGGAATCAGCCCCAGCATTTT
CDR3: CASSRDRGNQPQHF

size: once
V: TRBV3-1/TRBV3-2
J: TRBJ1-1
D: .
length: 16
DNA: TGTGCCAGCAGCCAAGATTACGCGGGGGGCCCCACTGAAGCTTTCTTT
CDR3: CASSQDYAGGPTEAFF

size: .
V: TRBV29-1
J: TRBJ1-4
D: .
length: 14
DNA: TGCAGCGTTGAAAGCCGGCGGGCTAATGAAAAACTGTTTTTT
CDR3: CSVESRRANEKLFF

size: few
V: TRBV3-1/TRBV3-2
J: TRBJ2-3
D: .
length: 13
DNA: TGTGCCAGCAGTAGCCCTAGCACAGATACGCAGTATTTT
CDR3: CASSSPSTDTQYF

size: .
V: TRBV19
J: TRBJ1-2
D: TRBD1
length: 17
DNA: TGTGCCAGTAGTATAGCAAAAATCGACAGGGCGAACTATGGCTACACCTTC
CDR3: CASSIAKIDRANYGYTF

size: few
V: TRBV5-4
J: TRBJ1-2
D: .
length: 13
DNA: TGTGCCAGCAGCTTGAAAGGTATCTATGGCTACACCTTC
CDR3: CASSLKGIYGYTF

size: .
V: TRBV7-2
J: TRBJ2-1
D: TRBD1
length: 16
DNA: TGTGCCAGCAGCTTGGTCGGGACAGGGGCCTACAATGAGCAGTTCTTC
CDR3: CASSLVGTGAYNEQFF

size: .
V: TRBV28
J: TRBJ2-7
D: TRBD1
length: 15
DNA: TGTGCCAGCAGTCGTTCAGAGGGGGCAACCTACGAGCAGTACTTC
CDR3: CASSRSEGATYEQYF

size: once
V: TRBV2
J: TRBJ1-1
D: .
length: 15
DNA: TGTGCCAGCACGTGGCAGATAGGGGTGAACACTGAAGCTTTCTTT
CDR3: CASTWQIGVNTEAFF

size: .
V: TRBV19
J: TRBJ2-7
D: .
length: 17
DNA: TGTGCCAGTAGTATTGGAGGGACGGGGGCGAGCTCCTACGAGCAGTACTTC
CDR3: CASSIGGTGASSYEQYF

size: .
V: TRBV28
J: TRBJ1-6
D: .
length: 12
DNA: TGTGCCAGCAGTTCTGGCGGATCACCCCTCCACTTT
CDR3: CASSSGGSPLHF

size: .
V: TRBV19
J: TRBJ1-3
D: .
length: 16
DNA: TGTGCCAGTACTCCCAGCGGCAGCAGCTCTGGAAACACCATATATTTT
CDR3: CASTPSGSSSGNTIYF

size: .
V: TRBV10-3
J: TRBJ1-5
D: .
length: 13
DNA: TGTGCCATCAGTGTATCGGTGGATCAGCCCCAGCATTTT
CDR3: CAISVSVDQPQHF

size: .
V: TRBV5-1
J: TRBJ2-5
D: TRBD2
length: 13
DNA: TGCGCCAGCAGCTTGCAGCGGGAGGAGACCCAGTACTTC
CDR3: CASSLQREETQYF

size: .
V: TRBV7-2
J: TRBJ2-5
D: TRBD2
length: 14
DNA: TGTGCCAGCAGCTCCCCGGGGGGAGGGGAGACCCAGTACTTC
CDR3: CASSSPGGGETQYF

size: .
V: TRBV5-1
J: TRBJ1-4
D: TRBD1
length: 14
DNA: TGCGCCAGCAGCGTGGACAGGGGCAATGAAAAACTGTTTTTT
CDR3: CASSVDRGNEKLFF

size: once
V: TRBV9
J: TRBJ2-7
D: .
length: 15
DNA: TGTGCCAGCAGCGTAGGGGGGGGCGAGGCCTACGAGCAGTACTTC
CDR3: CASSVGGGEAYEQYF

size: .
V: TRBV27
J: TRBJ1-4
D: .
length: 15
DNA: TGTGCCAGCAGTTTATCATGGGGGTCTAATGAAAAACTGTTTTTT
CDR3: CASSLSWGSNEKLFF

size: .
V: TRBV11-2
J: TRBJ1-1
D: .
length: 11
DNA: TGTGCCAGCAGCAGGGACACTGAAGCTTTCTTT
CDR3: CASSRDTEAFF

size: .
V: TRBV19
J: TRBJ1-5
D: TRBD1
length: 16
DNA: TGTGCCAGTAGCCTAACCAGGGGGTTGTCCAATCAGCCCCAGCATTTT
CDR3: CASSLTRGLSNQPQHF

size: .
V: TRBV21-1
J: TRBJ1-4
D: .
length: 14
DNA: TGTGCCAGTCGCATACAGGGGGCGCAAGAAAAACTGTTTTTT
CDR3: CASRIQGAQEKLFF

size: .
V: TRBV19
J: TRBJ1-6
D: TRBD1
length: 14
DNA: TGTGCCACCCGGACAGGGGCGGCGAATTCACCCCTCCACTTT
CDR3: CATRTGAANSPLHF